This is a list of T cell receptor beta chains from one sample in a study of shared clonotypes between healthy human individuals. Some clones are missing from TCRdb's copy, which holds only in-frame ones; the method was immunoSEQ multiplex PCR. The sample has 850,000 to 1,200,000 clones, around four fifths seen once. The specimen sequenced was memory CD4+ T cells sorted from blood. Source of these receptors: a man younger than 35 in good health. Each CDR3 is given with its conserved first and last residue. D genes are given only for firm matches. Clone size is shown for a subset of rows, as once, few, many or a class of expanded clone.

size	D	V	J	DNA	CDR3
NA	TRBD1	TRBV7-2	TRBJ1-2	TGTGCCAGCAGCACCCGGGACAGGGGGCAGGGAGGCTACACCTTC	CASSTRDRGQGGYTF
few	NA	TRBV21-1	TRBJ2-6	TGTGCCAGCAGCAATCGGGGCTCTGGGGCCAACGTCCTGACTTTC	CASSNRGSGANVLTF
NA	NA	TRBV6-1	TRBJ1-2	TGTGCCAGCACGAGGGCTTCGCTCTATGGCTACACCTTC	CASTRASLYGYTF
NA	TRBD1	TRBV5-1	TRBJ2-7	TGCGCCAGCAGCTTGGGACGGACAGGGGAATTTAAGTACTTC	CASSLGRTGEFKYF
NA	NA	TRBV5-4	TRBJ2-6	TGTGCCAGCACCCAAAGCAACTCTGGGGCCAACGTCCTGACTTTC	CASTQSNSGANVLTF
NA	NA	TRBV2	TRBJ2-7	TGTGCCAGCGGGGGCGTGACCATCTACGAGCAGTACTTC	CASGGVTIYEQYF
NA	NA	TRBV30	TRBJ2-5	TGTGCCTGGAGTGTAAAAGGACAAGAGACCCAGTACTTC	CAWSVKGQETQYF
NA	NA	TRBV6-5	TRBJ1-3	TGTGCCAGCAGTTATTGGGGGCCTGGAAACACCATATATTTT	CASSYWGPGNTIYF
NA	TRBD1	TRBV4-1	TRBJ2-5	TGCGCCAGCAGCCCCTCGACAGGGGGATGGAAGACCCAGTACTTC	CASSPSTGGWKTQYF
few	NA	TRBV2	TRBJ1-5	TGTGCCAGCAGTGGAATGCACCCTCCCCTCAAAGGGAGCAATCAGCCCCAGCATTTT	CASSGMHPPLKGSNQPQHF
NA	TRBD1	TRBV29-1	TRBJ2-1	TGCAGCGTCGAGGGGCAGGGGGCATGGAATGAGCAGTTCTTC	CSVEGQGAWNEQFF
NA	TRBD1	TRBV30	TRBJ1-6	TGTGCCTGGAGTGTAGGCCTGATCTTCGGAGACAGGGTAGGGTCACCCCTCCACTTT	CAWSVGLIFGDRVGSPLHF
NA	NA	TRBV2	TRBJ2-5	TGTGCCAGCAGTGAAGCTCGGAAGACCCAGTACTTC	CASSEARKTQYF
NA	NA	TRBV15	TRBJ2-7	TGTGCCACCAGCAGGGACCCGAGCTCCTACGAGCAGTACTTC	CATSRDPSSYEQYF
few	NA	TRBV27	TRBJ2-7	TGTGCCAGCAGTCCCCCCCCGGCTCCGTTTGGGTTTGGGGAGACCTACGAGCAGTACTTC	CASSPPPAPFGFGETYEQYF
NA	NA	TRBV6-1	TRBJ1-6	TGTGCCAGCAGTGCCAGTCCCGGGAATTCACCCCTCCACTTT	CASSASPGNSPLHF
few	NA	TRBV10-3	TRBJ1-1	TGTGCCATCAGTCCCGGGAGAGGGGCTTTCTTT	CAISPGRGAFF
NA	NA	TRBV18	TRBJ1-2	TGTGCCAGCTCACCGGGAAGGGGTAACTATGGCTACACCTTC	CASSPGRGNYGYTF